These 29 T cell receptor beta chains share one sample of origin, sequenced in a study of blood T cell repertoires in COVID-19. Clones were sequenced by immunoSEQ multiplex PCR, and TCRdb holds only the in-frame ones, with some missing. The sample yields about 180,000 clones, roughly nine tenths seen once. Sample: peripheral blood. These TCRs come from a man aged 18-30 years who had recovered from COVID-19.

The gene calls are TRBV9 and TRBJ2-7; D is unresolved. CDR3 length: 14 residues. V lost 0 bases to trimming and J lost 0 bases, with 7 bases between them. Germline values: CDR1 SGDLS, CDR2 YYNGEE. The CDR3 DNA reads TGTGCCAGCAGCGTAGACAACTACTCCTACGAGCAGTACTTC. Translation: CASSVDNYSYEQYF.

V and J are TRBV5-1 and TRBJ1-1; the D is unclear. The germline CDR1 and CDR2 sequences are SGHRS and YFSETQ. The CDR3 is 15 residues long. Trimming took 1 base from V and 1 from J, leaving 11 bases between them. CDR3 in DNA: TGCGCCAGCAGCTTGCTTTGGGCCGGGAACACTGAAGCTTTCTTT. As protein: CASSLLWAGNTEAFF.

This clone was counted between two and nine times. V usage is TRBV6-2 or TRBV6-3 and J usage is TRBJ1-2; weak D call: TRBD1 (6 bases). The germline V and J ends were trimmed by 2 bases and 8 bases, with 15 bases remaining between them. From germline, CDR1 is MNHEY and CDR2 SVGEGT. CDR3 length equals 14 residues. The CDR3 is CASSYHRDGNGYTF. As DNA, the CDR3 is TGTGCCAGCAGTTACCACAGGGACGGGAACGGCTACACCTTC.

The chain is built from TRBV24-1 and TRBJ1-1, with a weak D call TRBD1 (6 bases). Trimming removed 7 bases from V and 1 base from J, with 9 bases in between. Germline V gene data show CDR1 as KGHDR and CDR2 as SFDVKD. The CDR3 totals 13 residues. This CDR3 is CATRGGGNTEAFF. DNA of the CDR3: TGTGCCACCAGGGGAGGGGGGAACACTGAAGCTTTCTTT.

V is TRBV7-9 and J is TRBJ2-5; 7 positions agree with TRBD2. Germline-derived CDR1 and CDR2 are SEHNR and FQNEAQ (reference sequence). With V trimmed by 3 bases and J by 5 bases, 9 bases remained unmatched. The CDR3 sequence is 15 residues long. Here the CDR3 DNA reads TGTGCCAGCAGCTTGTTGCGAATGGGGGGGGAGACCCAGTACTTC. The encoded protein is CASSLLRMGGETQYF.

The rearrangement links TRBV2 to TRBJ2-3; TRBD1 aligns across 7 bases. Germline assignment: CDR1 SNHLY and CDR2 FYNNEI. Trimming removed 6 bases from V and 5 bases from J; junction bases left unmatched: 8. CDR3 size: 14 residues. The CDR3 protein is CASRLRDSLDTQYF. The CDR3, as DNA: TGTGCCAGCAGGCTCCGGGACAGTTTAGATACGCAGTATTTT.

This clone was observed a few times. The chain combines TRBV29-1 with TRBJ2-7; 10 bases are shared with TRBD1. The CDR3 extends over 13 amino acids. Per the germline V gene, CDR1 is SQVTM and CDR2 is ANQGSEA. V gave up 7 bases and J gave up 3 bases; unmatched junction bases: 6. The CDR3 is CSASRDRGYEQYF. In DNA, the CDR3 is TGCAGCGCCAGCCGGGACAGGGGCTACGAGCAGTACTTC.

The chain carries TRBV4-1 and TRBJ2-5, with 10 bases that match TRBD2. The germline CDR1 and CDR2 sequences are MGHRA and YSYEKL. The junction had 5 bases not matched to a gene; V was cut back by 2 bases and J by 2 bases. The CDR3 is 16 residues long. The DNA for the CDR3 is TGCGCCAGCAGCCAAAGGGGACTAGCGAAACAAGAGACCCAGTACTTC. As protein: CASSQRGLAKQETQYF.

The chain is built from TRBV6-6 and TRBJ2-3, with unresolved D. The CDR3 sequence is 14 residues long. V was cut by 7 bases and J by 0 bases, with 11 bases left in between. CDR1 MNHNY and CDR2 SVGAGI come from the germline V gene (reference sequence). The CDR3 loop is CASKSGYSTDTQYF. In nucleotides, the CDR3 is TGTGCCAGCAAATCAGGATATAGCACAGATACGCAGTATTTT.

CDR3 nucleotides: TGCGCCAGCAGCCCGGGACAGGGGGCGGGTGAGCAGTACTTC. This codes for CASSPGQGAGEQYF. This chain links TRBV4-1 with TRBJ2-7; 12 nucleotides agree with TRBD1. Germline CDR1 MGHRA, CDR2 YSYEKL. This CDR3 spans 14 amino acids. V lost 4 bases and J lost 7; bases outside the gene matches: 5.

The chain couples TRBV4-3 to TRBJ2-1; TRBD2 matches at 10 bases. The J segment lost 4 bases and the V segment lost 1 base, leaving 10 bases of the junction unmatched. This CDR3 region has 18 residues. The germline V gene has CDR1 LGHNA and CDR2 YSLEER. CDR3 amino acids: CASSQGGPSGSQYNEQFF. In DNA form, the CDR3 reads TGCGCCAGCAGCCAAGGTGGCCCTAGCGGGAGCCAGTACAATGAGCAGTTCTTC.

The chain uses TRBV27 and TRBJ2-7; TRBD1 might be the D (5 bases). The germline V gene has CDR1 MNHEY and CDR2 SMNVEV (reference sequence). Between the trimmed V and J ends, which lost 4 bases and 0 bases, there was a span of 10 bases. CDR3 length: 14 residues. The CDR3 sequence is CASSSRQGSYEQYF. DNA of the CDR3: TGTGCCAGCAGTTCTAGGCAGGGCTCCTACGAGCAGTACTTC.

The gene calls are TRBV9 and TRBJ2-7; TRBD2 matches at 10 bases. The germline CDR1 and CDR2 sequences are SGDLS and YYNGEE. J was trimmed by 3 bases and V by 0 bases; bases with no gene match: 6. This CDR3 has 16 amino acids. CDR3 protein: CASSVAGASGSYEQYF. The CDR3 DNA follows: TGTGCCAGCAGCGTAGCTGGCGCTAGCGGGAGCTACGAGCAGTACTTC. Looking up the rest from reference TRBV9 and TRBJ2-7 gives the full variable domain: DSGVTQTPKHLITATGQRVTLRCSPRSGDLSVYWYQQSLDQGLQFLIQYYNGEERAKGNILERFSAQQFPDLHSELNLSSLELGDSALYFCASSVAGASGSYEQYFGPGTRLTVT.

Details on this clone: Other DNA sequences in this sample translate to the same CDR3. The chain uses TRBV18 and TRBJ2-5, with a weak D call TRBD2 (5 bases). Germline lookup yields CDR1 KGHSH and CDR2 LQKENI. Trimming removed 6 bases at V and 2 bases at J, with 10 bases between. CDR3 length: 13 amino acids. The CDR3 sequence is CASSPGIQETQYF. Written as DNA, the CDR3 is TGTGCCAGCTCGCCCGGGATTCAAGAGACCCAGTACTTC.

This clone has a single count. This chain joins TRBV14 and TRBJ2-1; possibly TRBD1 for D (5 bases). V lost 0 bases, J lost 12 bases, and 18 bases lay in between. Germline CDR1 is SGHDN and CDR2 is FVKESK. The CDR3 totals 15 residues. The CDR3 DNA is TGTGCCAGCAGCCAAGATCGGGCGCCAGGGCGAATGCAGTTCTTC. The encoded protein is CASSQDRAPGRMQFF.

This chain connects TRBV6-5 to TRBJ2-3; D is uncertain. CDR3 length: 14 amino acids. CDR1 and CDR2 (germline): MNHEY, SVGAGI. Trimming cost V 2 bases and J 1 base, with 7 bases left between them. This CDR3 reads CASSYLPGTDTQYF. CDR3 DNA: TGTGCCAGCAGTTACCTCCCCGGCACAGATACGCAGTATTTT.

CDR3 loop: CASRPASGIYEQYF. As DNA, the CDR3 is TGTGCCAGCAGACCCGCAAGCGGAATTTACGAGCAGTACTTC. V gene TRBV5-4 combines with J gene TRBJ2-7, with TRBD2 as a possible D gene (5 bases). CDR3 length equals 14 residues. In germline, CDR1 is SGHNT, CDR2 YYREEE (reference sequence). The ends were cut back, 5 bases at V and 4 bases at J, with 16 bases in the middle. The full variable domain, rest sourced from reference TRBV5-4 and TRBJ2-7, is ETGVTQSPTHLIKTRGQQVTLRCSSQSGHNTVSWYQQALGQGPQFIFQYYREEENGRGNFPPRFSGLQFPNYSSELNVNALELDDSALYLCASRPASGIYEQYFGPGTRLTVT.

The chain joins TRBV25-1 to TRBJ1-2; no firm D call. This CDR3 is 16 amino acids long. The germline V gene has CDR1 MGHDK and CDR2 SYGVNS. Trimming removed 2 bases from V and 2 bases from J, with 15 bases in between. CDR3 sequence (DNA): TGTGCCAGCAGTGAAGGGTTAGCCGAGATGAACTATGGCTACACCTTC. This codes for CASSEGLAEMNYGYTF.

The chain employs TRBV19 and TRBJ2-7; 8 nucleotides agree with TRBD1. Germline V gene lookup returns CDR1 LNHDA and CDR2 SQIVND (reference sequence). The ends lost 5 bases at V and 6 bases at J; junction bases unmatched: 9. The CDR3 spans 14 residues. The CDR3 nucleotides read TGTGCCAGTAGTGCACAGATGACAGGGGCCGAGCAGTACTTC. It translates to CASSAQMTGAEQYF. Full variable domain (rest looked up from reference TRBV19 and TRBJ2-7): DGGITQSPKYLFRKEGQNVTLSCEQNLNHDAMYWYRQDPGQGLRLIYYSQIVNDFQKGDIAEGYSVSREKKESFPLTVTSAQKNPTAFYLCASSAQMTGAEQYFGPGTRLTVT.

In this sample, this clone turned up once. V gene TRBV28 combines with J gene TRBJ2-7; tentatively, D is TRBD2 (5 bases). This CDR3 is 13 amino acids long. Germline-derived CDR1 and CDR2 are MDHEN and SYDVKM. Trimming stripped 7 bases from V and 6 bases from J, with 16 bases between. The CDR3 is CASTAGLVGEQYF. The CDR3 DNA sequence: TGTGCCAGCACCGCCGGACTGGTGGGCGAGCAGTACTTC.

V gene TRBV2 combines with J gene TRBJ1-5, with 7 bases aligning to TRBD1. J was trimmed by 3 bases and V by 7 bases; bases with no gene match: 9. From germline, CDR1 is SNHLY and CDR2 FYNNEI. The CDR3 runs to 15 residues. The CDR3: CASKSGTAPNQPQHF. CDR3 coding DNA: TGTGCCAGCAAATCCGGGACAGCACCCAATCAGCCCCAGCATTTT.

The chain carries TRBV2 and TRBJ2-1, with a weak D call TRBD2 (5 bases). Germline V gene sequence: CDR1 SNHLY, CDR2 FYNNEI. There are 15 residues in the CDR3. With 8 bases removed from V and 6 bases from J, the gap between germline ends came to 20 bases. This CDR3 reads CASQEEGREGNEQFF. For the CDR3, the DNA is TGTGCCAGCCAGGAGGAAGGTCGGGAAGGCAATGAGCAGTTCTTC.

This clone was recorded once. The gene calls are TRBV19 and TRBJ1-5; perhaps TRBD1 as D (5 bases). The CDR3 runs to 15 residues. The germline V gene encodes CDR1 LNHDA and CDR2 SQIVND (reference sequence). Trimming shortened V by 9 bases and J by 6 bases, and 21 bases separated the two germline ends. CDR3 bases: TGTGCCAGCCACCCCGGGAGGGGTAGAGGTCAGCCCCAGCATTTT. Translation: CASHPGRGRGQPQHF. Supplemented by reference TRBV19 and TRBJ1-5, the full variable domain reads DGGITQSPKYLFRKEGQNVTLSCEQNLNHDAMYWYRQDPGQGLRLIYYSQIVNDFQKGDIAEGYSVSREKKESFPLTVTSAQKNPTAFYLCASHPGRGRGQPQHFGDGTRLSIL.

The rearrangement uses TRBV27 and TRBJ2-7; weak D call: TRBD1 (6 bases). The length of the CDR3 is 13 residues. Per the germline V gene, CDR1 is MNHEY and CDR2 is SMNVEV (reference sequence). Trimming removed 6 bases at V and 2 bases at J, with 11 bases between. The CDR3 DNA reads TGTGCCAGCAGAAACAGACAGGCCTACGAGCAGTACTTC. Encoded protein: CASRNRQAYEQYF.

The rearrangement uses TRBV5-5 and TRBJ2-7; weak D call: TRBD1 (7 bases). This CDR3 is built from 16 residues. V lost 4 bases, J lost 3 bases, and 20 bases lay in between. Per germline, CDR1 SGHKS and CDR2 YYEKEE (reference sequence). The CDR3 loop reads CASSGGMAGGSYEQYF. CDR3 coding DNA: TGTGCCAGCAGCGGCGGGATGGCAGGGGGGAGCTACGAGCAGTACTTC.

The DNA for the CDR3 is TGTGCCATCGGAGAGGGCGGGGGCTGGGGGAGCTCCTACAATGAGCAGTTCTTC. It yields the protein CAIGEGGGWGSSYNEQFF. This chain links TRBV10-3 with TRBJ2-1; possible D gene TRBD2, 7 bases. Trimming removed 8 bases at V and 0 bases at J, with 23 bases between. Germline V gene data show CDR1 as ENHRY and CDR2 as SYGVKD. CDR3 length: 18 amino acids.

This clone was seen a single time. This rearrangement joins TRBV19 to TRBJ2-5; 11 nucleotides line up with TRBD2. The germline V gene has CDR1 LNHDA and CDR2 SQIVND (reference sequence). There are 15 residues in the CDR3. J gave up 8 bases and V 4 bases, and 9 bases lay outside the gene matches. The CDR3 sequence is CASSNLGTSGSTQYF. As DNA, the CDR3 is TGTGCCAGTAGTAACCTGGGGACTAGCGGATCCACCCAGTACTTC.

This chain joins TRBV9 and TRBJ1-1; D call uncertain. Trimming removed 0 bases at V and 3 bases at J, with 9 bases between. The germline gives CDR1 SGDLS, CDR2 YYNGEE. The CDR3 is 14 amino acids. CDR3 in amino acids: CASSVATRDTEAFF. The CDR3 region has the DNA TGTGCCAGCAGCGTAGCTACCCGAGACACTGAAGCTTTCTTT.

The V gene is TRBV30, the J gene TRBJ1-5; the D is unclear. Trimming took 0 bases from V and 4 from J, leaving 13 bases between them. There are 15 residues in the CDR3. From germline, CDR1 is GTSNPN and CDR2 SVGIG (reference sequence). The CDR3 DNA reads TGTGCCTGGAGTGTACAGATTGTTGGGAATCAGCCCCAGCATTTT. This codes for CAWSVQIVGNQPQHF.